The sequence of this T cell receptor beta chain was determined in a study of blood T cells in healthy people across ages. The second PCR ran roughly 7 to 12 cycles with a sample-barcoded 5' primer and J-beta primers. Each CDR3 protein gets one entry after TCRdb re-called the 5' RACE reads with MiXCR. The table records roughly 700,000 distinct CDR3 sequences, around a quarter of them present only once. The V end lost 5 bases, the J end lost 4 bases, and 17 bases lay between the germline ends. There are 15 residues in the CDR3. Germline CDR1 reads SGHTA; CDR2 reads FQGTGA. Every participating donor contributed 9.5 to 10 milliliters of peripheral blood through a draw. These data also featured in a second study, about T cells of mothers and their children. That work adds: The analysis detected no persistent microchimeric T cell clones.

The chain employs TRBV7-3 and TRBJ2-5, with D unresolved. The clonotype was recovered from a boy between 10 and 17 years old in good health. Sequencing input: blood. CDR3 loop: CASSPGSSRTETQYF. For the CDR3, the DNA is TGTGCCAGCAGCCCCGGCTCGTCCAGGACAGAGACCCAGTACTTC.